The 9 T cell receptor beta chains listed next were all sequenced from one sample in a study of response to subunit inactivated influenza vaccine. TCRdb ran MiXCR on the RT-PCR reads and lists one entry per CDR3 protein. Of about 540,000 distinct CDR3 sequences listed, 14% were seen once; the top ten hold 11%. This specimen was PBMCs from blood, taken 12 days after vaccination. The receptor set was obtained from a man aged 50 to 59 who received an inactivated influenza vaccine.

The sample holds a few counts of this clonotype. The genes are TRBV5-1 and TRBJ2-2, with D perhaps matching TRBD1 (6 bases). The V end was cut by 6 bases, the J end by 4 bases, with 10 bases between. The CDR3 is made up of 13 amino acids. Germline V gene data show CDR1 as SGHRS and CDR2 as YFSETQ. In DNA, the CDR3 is TGCGCCAGCAAACAGGGAAGCACCGGGGAGCTGTTTTTT. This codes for CASKQGSTGELFF.

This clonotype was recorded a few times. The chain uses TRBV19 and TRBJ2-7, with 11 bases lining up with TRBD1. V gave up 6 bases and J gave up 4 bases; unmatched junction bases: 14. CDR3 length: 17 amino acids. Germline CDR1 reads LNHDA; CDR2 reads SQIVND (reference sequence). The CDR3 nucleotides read TGTGCCAGTAGCGTCTTCTGGACAGGGGGCGGAAATTACGAGCAGTACTTC. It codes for CASSVFWTGGGNYEQYF.

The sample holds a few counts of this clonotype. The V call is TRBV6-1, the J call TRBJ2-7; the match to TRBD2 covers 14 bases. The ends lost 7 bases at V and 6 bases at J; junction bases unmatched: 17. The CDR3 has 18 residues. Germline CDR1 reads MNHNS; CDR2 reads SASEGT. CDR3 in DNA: TGTGCCAGCAACAAAAGGGGGACTAGCGGGGGAAGTACAGGCGAGCAGTACTTC. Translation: CASNKRGTSGGSTGEQYF.

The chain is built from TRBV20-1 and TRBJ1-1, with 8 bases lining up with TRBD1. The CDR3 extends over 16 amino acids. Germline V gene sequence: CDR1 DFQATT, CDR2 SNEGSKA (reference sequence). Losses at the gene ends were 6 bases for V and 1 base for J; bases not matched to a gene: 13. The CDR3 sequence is CSAQGQVRMRNTEAFF. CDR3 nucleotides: TGCAGTGCGCAGGGACAGGTGAGAATGCGGAACACTGAAGCTTTCTTT.

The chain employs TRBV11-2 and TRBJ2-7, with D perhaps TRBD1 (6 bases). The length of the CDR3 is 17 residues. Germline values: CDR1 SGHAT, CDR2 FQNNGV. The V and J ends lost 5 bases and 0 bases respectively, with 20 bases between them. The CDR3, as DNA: TGTGCCAGCAGCCCCGGACAGCCGTTTGAGAGCTCCTACGAGCAGTACTTC. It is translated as CASSPGQPFESSYEQYF. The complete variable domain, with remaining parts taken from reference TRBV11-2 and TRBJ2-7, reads EAGVAQSPRYKIIEKRQSVAFWCNPISGHATLYWYQQILGQGPKLLIQFQNNGVVDDSQLPKDRFSAERLKGVDSTLKIQPAKLEDSAVYLCASSPGQPFESSYEQYFGPGTRLTVT.

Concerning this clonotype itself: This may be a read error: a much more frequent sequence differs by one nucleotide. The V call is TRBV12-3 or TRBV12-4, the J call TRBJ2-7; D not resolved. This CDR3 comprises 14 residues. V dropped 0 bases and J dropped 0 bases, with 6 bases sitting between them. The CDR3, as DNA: TGTGCCAGCAGTTTAGCGCCGTGCTCCTACGAGCAGTACTTC. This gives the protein CASSLAPCSYEQYF.

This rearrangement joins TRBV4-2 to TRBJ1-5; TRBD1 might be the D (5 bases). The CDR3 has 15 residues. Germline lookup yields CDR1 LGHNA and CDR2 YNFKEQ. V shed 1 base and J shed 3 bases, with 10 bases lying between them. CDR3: CASSQADSSNQPQHF. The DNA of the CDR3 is TGTGCCAGCAGCCAAGCCGACAGCTCCAATCAGCCCCAGCATTTT.

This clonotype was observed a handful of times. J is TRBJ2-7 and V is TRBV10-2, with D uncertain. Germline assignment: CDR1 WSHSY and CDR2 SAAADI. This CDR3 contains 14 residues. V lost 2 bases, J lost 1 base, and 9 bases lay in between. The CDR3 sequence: CASSEGRFSYEQYF. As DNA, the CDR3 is TGCGCCAGCAGTGAGGGTAGATTTTCCTACGAGCAGTACTTC.

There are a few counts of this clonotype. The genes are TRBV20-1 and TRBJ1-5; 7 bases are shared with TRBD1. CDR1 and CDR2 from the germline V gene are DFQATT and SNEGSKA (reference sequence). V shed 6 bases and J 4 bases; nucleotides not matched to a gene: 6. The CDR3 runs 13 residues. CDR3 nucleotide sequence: TGCAGTGCCTCTGGGACAGCGAATCAGCCCCAGCATTTT. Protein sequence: CSASGTANQPQHF.